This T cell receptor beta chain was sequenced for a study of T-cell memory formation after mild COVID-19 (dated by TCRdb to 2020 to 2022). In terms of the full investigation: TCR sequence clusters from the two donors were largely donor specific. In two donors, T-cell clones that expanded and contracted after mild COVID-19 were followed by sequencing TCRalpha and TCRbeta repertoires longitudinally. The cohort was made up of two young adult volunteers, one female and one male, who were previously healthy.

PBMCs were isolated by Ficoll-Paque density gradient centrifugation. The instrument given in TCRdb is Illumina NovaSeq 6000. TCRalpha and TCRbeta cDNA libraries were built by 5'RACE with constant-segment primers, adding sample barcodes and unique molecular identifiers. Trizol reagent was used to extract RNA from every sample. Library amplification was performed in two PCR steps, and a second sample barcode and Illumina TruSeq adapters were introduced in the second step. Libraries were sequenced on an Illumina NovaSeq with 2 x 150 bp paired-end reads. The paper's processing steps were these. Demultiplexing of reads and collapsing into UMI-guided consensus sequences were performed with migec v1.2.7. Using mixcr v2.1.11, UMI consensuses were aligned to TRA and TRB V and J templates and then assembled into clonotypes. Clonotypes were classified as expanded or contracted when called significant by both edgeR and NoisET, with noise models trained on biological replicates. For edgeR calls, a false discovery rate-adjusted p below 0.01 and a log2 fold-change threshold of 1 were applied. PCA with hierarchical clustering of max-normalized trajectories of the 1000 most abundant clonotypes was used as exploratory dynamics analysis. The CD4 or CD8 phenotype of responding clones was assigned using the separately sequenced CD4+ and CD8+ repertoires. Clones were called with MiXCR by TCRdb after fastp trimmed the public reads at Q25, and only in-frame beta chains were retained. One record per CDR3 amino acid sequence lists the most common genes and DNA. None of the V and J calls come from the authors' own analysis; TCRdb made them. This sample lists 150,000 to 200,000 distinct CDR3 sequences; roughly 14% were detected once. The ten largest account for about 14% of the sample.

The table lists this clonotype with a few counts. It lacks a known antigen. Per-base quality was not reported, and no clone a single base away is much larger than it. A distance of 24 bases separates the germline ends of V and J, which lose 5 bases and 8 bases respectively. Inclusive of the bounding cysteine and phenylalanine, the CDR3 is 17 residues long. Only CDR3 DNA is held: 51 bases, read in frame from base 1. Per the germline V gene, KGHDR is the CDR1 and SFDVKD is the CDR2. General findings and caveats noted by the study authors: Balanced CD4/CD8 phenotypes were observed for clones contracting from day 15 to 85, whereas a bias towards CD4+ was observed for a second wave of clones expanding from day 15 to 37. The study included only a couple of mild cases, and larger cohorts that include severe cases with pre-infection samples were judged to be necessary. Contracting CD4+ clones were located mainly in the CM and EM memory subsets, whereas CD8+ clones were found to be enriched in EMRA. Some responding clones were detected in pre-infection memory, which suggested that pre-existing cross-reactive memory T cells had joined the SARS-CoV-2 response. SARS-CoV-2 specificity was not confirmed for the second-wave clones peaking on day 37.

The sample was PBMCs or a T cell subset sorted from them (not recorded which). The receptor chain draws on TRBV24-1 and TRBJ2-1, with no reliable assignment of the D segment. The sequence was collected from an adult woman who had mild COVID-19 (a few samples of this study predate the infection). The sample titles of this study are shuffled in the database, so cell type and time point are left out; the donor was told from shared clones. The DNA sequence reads TGTGCCACCAGTGCCTTTAGGACCTCGTCCTACAATGATGAGCAGTTCTTC. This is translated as CATSAFRTSSYNDEQFF.